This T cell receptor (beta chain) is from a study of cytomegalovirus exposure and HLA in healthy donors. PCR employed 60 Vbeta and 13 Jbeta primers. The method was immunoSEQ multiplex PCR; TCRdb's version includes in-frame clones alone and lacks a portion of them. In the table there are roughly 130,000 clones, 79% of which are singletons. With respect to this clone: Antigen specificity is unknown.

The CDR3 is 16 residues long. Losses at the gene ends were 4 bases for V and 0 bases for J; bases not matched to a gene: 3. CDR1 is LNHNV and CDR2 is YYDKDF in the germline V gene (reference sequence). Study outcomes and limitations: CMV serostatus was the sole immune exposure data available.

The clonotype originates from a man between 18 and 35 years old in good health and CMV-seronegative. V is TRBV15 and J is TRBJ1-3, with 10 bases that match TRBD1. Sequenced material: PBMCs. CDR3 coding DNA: TGTGCCACCAGCACCCGGGACAGGGGCTCTGGAAACACCATATATTTT. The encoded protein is CATSTRDRGSGNTIYF.